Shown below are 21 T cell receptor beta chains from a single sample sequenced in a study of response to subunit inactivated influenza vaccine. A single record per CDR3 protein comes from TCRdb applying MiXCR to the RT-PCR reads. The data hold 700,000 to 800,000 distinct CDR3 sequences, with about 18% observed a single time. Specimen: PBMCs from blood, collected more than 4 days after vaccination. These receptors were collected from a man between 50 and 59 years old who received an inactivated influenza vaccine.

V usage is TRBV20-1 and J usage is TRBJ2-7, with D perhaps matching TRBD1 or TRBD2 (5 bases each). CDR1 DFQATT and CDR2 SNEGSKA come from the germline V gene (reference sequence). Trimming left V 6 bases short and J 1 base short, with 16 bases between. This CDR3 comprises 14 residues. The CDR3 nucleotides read TGCAGTGCGGCCGGGGCCAGCACGTCCTACGAGCAGTACTTC. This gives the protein CSAAGASTSYEQYF.

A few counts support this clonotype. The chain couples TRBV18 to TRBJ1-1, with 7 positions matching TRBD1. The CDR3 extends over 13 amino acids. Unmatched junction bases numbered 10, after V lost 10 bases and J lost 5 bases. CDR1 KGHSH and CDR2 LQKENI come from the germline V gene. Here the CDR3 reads CATQTGRGTEAFF. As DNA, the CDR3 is TGTGCCACCCAGACAGGGCGGGGGACTGAAGCTTTCTTT.

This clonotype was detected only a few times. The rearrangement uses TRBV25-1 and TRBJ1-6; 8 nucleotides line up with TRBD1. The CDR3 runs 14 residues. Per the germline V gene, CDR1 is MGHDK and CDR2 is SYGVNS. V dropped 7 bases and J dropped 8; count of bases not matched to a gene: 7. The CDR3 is CASTRTGYDSPLHF. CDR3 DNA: TGTGCCAGCACCCGGACAGGGTACGATTCACCCCTCCACTTT.

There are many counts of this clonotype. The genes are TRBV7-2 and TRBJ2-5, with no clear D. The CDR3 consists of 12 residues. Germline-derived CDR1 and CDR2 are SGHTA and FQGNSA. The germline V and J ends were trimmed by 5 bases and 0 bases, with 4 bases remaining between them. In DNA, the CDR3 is TGTGCCAGCAGCCAATACCAAGAGACCCAGTACTTC. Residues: CASSQYQETQYF.

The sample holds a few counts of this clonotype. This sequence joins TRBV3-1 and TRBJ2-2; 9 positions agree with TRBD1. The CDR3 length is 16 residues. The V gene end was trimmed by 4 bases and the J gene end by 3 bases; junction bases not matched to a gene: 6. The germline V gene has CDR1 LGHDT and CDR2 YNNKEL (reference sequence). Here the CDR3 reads CASSPTRTGDTGELFF. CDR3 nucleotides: TGTGCCAGCAGCCCTACCAGGACAGGGGACACCGGGGAGCTGTTTTTT.

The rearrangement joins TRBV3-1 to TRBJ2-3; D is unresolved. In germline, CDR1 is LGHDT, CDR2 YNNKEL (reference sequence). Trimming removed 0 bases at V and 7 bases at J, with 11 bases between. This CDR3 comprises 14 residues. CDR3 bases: TGTGCCAGCAGCCAAGATATGGCCATCCATACGCAGTATTTT. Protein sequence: CASSQDMAIHTQYF.

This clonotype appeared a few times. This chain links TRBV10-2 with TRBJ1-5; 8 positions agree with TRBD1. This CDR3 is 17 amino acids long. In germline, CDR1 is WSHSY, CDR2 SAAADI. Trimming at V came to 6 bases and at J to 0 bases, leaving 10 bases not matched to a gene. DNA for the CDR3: TGCGCCAGCAGGCCCGGGACAGGCGACTATAGCAATCAGCCCCAGCATTTT. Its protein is CASRPGTGDYSNQPQHF.

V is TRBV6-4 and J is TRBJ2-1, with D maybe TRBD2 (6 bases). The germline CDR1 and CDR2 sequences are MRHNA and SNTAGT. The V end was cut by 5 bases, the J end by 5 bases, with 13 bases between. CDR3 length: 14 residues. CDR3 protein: CASSPGGANNEQFF. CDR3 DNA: TGTGCCAGCAGTCCAGGAGGGGCTAACAATGAGCAGTTCTTC.

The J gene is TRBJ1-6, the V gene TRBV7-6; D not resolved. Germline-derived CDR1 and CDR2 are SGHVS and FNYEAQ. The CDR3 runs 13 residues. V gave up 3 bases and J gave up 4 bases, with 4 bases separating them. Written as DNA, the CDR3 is TGTGCCAGCAGCTTGCGGTATAATTCACCCCTCCACTTT. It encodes CASSLRYNSPLHF.

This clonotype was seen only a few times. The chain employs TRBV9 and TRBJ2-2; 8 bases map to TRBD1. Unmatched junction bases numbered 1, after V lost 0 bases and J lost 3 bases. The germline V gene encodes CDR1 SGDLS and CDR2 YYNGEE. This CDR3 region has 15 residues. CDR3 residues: CASSVATGDTGELFF. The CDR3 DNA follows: TGTGCCAGCAGCGTAGCGACAGGGGACACCGGGGAGCTGTTTTTT.

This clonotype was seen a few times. The CDR3: CATSDLHDYGYTF. In DNA form, the CDR3 reads TGTGCCACCAGTGATTTGCACGACTATGGCTACACCTTC. The chain uses TRBV24-1 and TRBJ1-2, with D uncertain. Deletions cut 0 bases from V and 3 bases from J, with 4 bases between. The CDR3 loop spans 13 amino acids. The germline V gene has CDR1 KGHDR and CDR2 SFDVKD.

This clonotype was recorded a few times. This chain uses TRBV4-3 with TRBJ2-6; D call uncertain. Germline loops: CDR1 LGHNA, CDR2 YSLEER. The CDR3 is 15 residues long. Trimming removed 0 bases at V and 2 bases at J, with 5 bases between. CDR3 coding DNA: TGCGCCAGCAGCCAAGAGGGGACTGGGGCCAACGTCCTGACTTTC. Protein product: CASSQEGTGANVLTF.

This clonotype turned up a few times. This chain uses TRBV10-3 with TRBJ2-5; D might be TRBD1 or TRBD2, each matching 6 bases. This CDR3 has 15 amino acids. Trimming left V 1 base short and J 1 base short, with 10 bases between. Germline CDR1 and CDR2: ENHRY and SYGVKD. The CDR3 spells CAISEWGAIQETQYF. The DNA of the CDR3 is TGTGCCATCAGTGAGTGGGGGGCAATCCAAGAGACCCAGTACTTC.

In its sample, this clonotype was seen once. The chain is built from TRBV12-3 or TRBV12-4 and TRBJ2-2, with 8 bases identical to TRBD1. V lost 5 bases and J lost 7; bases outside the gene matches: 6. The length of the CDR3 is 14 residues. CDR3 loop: CASSPGTGLGELFF. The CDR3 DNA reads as TGTGCCAGCAGTCCTGGGACAGGCCTCGGGGAGCTGTTTTTT.

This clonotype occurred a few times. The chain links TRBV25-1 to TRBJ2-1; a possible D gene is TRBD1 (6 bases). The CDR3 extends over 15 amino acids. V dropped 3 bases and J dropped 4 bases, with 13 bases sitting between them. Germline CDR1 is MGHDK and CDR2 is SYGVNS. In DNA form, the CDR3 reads TGTGCCAGCAGTGAGCAGGGGCTTAGTTACAATGAGCAGTTCTTC. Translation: CASSEQGLSYNEQFF.

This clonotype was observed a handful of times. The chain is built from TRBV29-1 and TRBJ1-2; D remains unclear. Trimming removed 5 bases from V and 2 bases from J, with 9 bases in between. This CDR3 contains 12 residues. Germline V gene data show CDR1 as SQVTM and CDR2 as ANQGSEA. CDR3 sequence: CSVSTRNYGYTF. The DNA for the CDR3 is TGCAGCGTTTCTACACGGAACTATGGCTACACCTTC.

The CDR3: CATSTRAILRTSTDTQYF. In nucleotides, the CDR3 is TGTGCCACCAGCACCCGCGCAATACTGCGGACTAGCACAGATACGCAGTATTTT. This rearrangement joins TRBV15 to TRBJ2-3; TRBD2 is a possible D gene (5 bases). Germline V CDR1 and CDR2: LNHNV, YYDKDF (reference sequence). The V end lost 4 bases, the J end lost 0 bases, and 20 bases lay between the germline ends. The CDR3 is made up of 18 amino acids.

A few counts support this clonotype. The CDR3 region is CASSRPPGHSTDTQYF. CDR3 in DNA: TGTGCCAGCAGTCGTCCTCCGGGACATAGCACAGATACGCAGTATTTT. This chain uses TRBV6-2 or TRBV6-3 with TRBJ2-3; possible D gene TRBD1, 6 bases. This CDR3 region has 16 residues. V dropped 5 bases and J dropped 0 bases, with 15 bases sitting between them. Germline CDR1 MNHEY, CDR2 SVGEGT.

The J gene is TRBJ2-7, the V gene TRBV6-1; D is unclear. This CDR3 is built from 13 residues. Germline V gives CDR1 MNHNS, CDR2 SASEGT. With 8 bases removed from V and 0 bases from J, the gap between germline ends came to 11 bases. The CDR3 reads CASRVQDSYEQYF. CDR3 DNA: TGTGCCAGCCGGGTCCAGGACTCCTACGAGCAGTACTTC.

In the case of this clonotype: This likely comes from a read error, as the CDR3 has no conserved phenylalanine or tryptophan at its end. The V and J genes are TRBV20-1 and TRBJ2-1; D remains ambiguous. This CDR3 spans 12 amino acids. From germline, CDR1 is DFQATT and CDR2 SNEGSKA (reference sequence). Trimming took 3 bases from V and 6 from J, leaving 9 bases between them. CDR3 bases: TGCAGTGCTAGTGGTCTTACCAATGAGCAGTTCTAC. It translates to CSASGLTNEQFY.

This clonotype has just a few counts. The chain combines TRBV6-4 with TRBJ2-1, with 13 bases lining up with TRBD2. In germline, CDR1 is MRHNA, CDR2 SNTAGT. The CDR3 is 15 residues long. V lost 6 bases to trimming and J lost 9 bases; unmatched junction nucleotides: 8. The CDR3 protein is CASSPWTSGSTEQFF. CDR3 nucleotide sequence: TGTGCCAGCAGCCCTTGGACTAGCGGGAGTACTGAGCAGTTCTTC.